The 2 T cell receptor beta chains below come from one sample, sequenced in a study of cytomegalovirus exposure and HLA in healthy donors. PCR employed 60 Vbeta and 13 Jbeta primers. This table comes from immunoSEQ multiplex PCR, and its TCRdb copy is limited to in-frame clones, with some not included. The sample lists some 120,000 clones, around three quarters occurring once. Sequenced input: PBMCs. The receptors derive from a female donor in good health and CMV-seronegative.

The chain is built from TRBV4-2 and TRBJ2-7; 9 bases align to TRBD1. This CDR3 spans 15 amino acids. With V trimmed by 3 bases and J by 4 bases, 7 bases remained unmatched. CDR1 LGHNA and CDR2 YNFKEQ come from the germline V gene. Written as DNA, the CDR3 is TGTGCCAGCAGCCAGGAAACAGGGGGCTGGTACGAGCAGTACTTC. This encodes CASSQETGGWYEQYF.

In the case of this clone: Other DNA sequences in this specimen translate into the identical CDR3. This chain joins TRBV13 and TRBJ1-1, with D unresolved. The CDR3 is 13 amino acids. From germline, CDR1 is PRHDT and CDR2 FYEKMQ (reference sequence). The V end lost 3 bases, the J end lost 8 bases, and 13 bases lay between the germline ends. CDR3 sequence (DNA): TGTGCCAGCAGCTTCGGGAGGAGCCGCGAAGCTTTCTTT. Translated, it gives CASSFGRSREAFF.